The 25 T cell receptor beta chains below all came from one sample that was sequenced in a study of OX40 agonist ivuxolimab in advanced cancers. Sequencing was performed with immunoSEQ multiplex PCR; in TCRdb, only in-frame clones are kept and a portion is missing. The data show roughly 80,000 clones, about 82% seen once. Sequencing used CD4+ or CD8+ T cells sorted from blood, obtained in a trial of the OX40 agonist ivuxolimab. All receptors come from an adult with an advanced solid tumor such as melanoma, head and neck, liver or kidney cancer.

The chain joins TRBV7-9 to TRBJ2-7; 11 nucleotides agree with TRBD2. The CDR3 runs 14 residues. CDR1 and CDR2 from the germline V gene are SEHNR and FQNEAQ (reference sequence). V dropped 5 bases and J dropped 4; count of bases not matched to a gene: 4. Written as DNA, the CDR3 is TGTGCCAGCAGCACTAGCGGGAGTAGGTACGAGCAGTACTTC. It yields the protein CASSTSGSRYEQYF.

The chain employs TRBV5-4 and TRBJ2-7; D uncertain. V was trimmed by 3 bases and J by 2 bases, leaving 12 bases between them. In germline, CDR1 is SGHNT, CDR2 YYREEE (reference sequence). This CDR3 is 14 amino acids long. The CDR3 protein is CASSSDLGTYEQYF. The CDR3 nucleotides read TGTGCCAGCAGCTCAGATCTGGGTACCTACGAGCAGTACTTC.

This chain connects TRBV5-1 to TRBJ2-1; D assignment may be TRBD1 or TRBD2 (6 bases each). The CDR3 spans 18 residues. Germline CDR1 is SGHRS and CDR2 is YFSETQ. V lost 0 bases and J lost 0, with 16 bases in between. The CDR3 loop is CASSLVSSGASSYNEQFF. The CDR3 region has the DNA TGCGCCAGCAGCTTGGTGTCTTCGGGGGCGAGCTCCTACAATGAGCAGTTCTTC.

This chain uses TRBV30 with TRBJ2-6; D is uncertain. Trimming left V 3 bases short and J 2 bases short, with 5 bases between. CDR3 length equals 13 residues. Per the germline V gene, CDR1 is GTSNPN and CDR2 is SVGIG (reference sequence). The CDR3 sequence is CAWRAAGANVLTF. In DNA, the CDR3 is TGTGCCTGGAGGGCGGCTGGGGCCAACGTCCTGACTTTC.

CDR3 coding DNA: TGTGCCAGCAGCCCTACAGGACAGGACTATGGCTACACCTTC. This gives the protein CASSPTGQDYGYTF. The chain recombines TRBV7-3 with TRBJ1-2, with 7 bases matching TRBD1. J gave up 3 bases and V 5 bases, and 6 bases lay outside the gene matches. The germline CDR1 and CDR2 sequences are SGHTA and FQGTGA. The CDR3 loop spans 14 amino acids.

As concerns this clone: Other DNA variants within this sample encode the same CDR3. The genes are TRBV5-1 and TRBJ2-4, with D possibly matching TRBD1 (5 bases). The V end lost 1 base, the J end lost 5 bases, and 10 bases lay between the germline ends. The V gene's germline CDR1 is SGHRS and CDR2 YFSETQ. The CDR3 extends over 14 amino acids. This CDR3 is CASSLQTAENIQYF. CDR3 DNA sequence: TGCGCCAGCAGCTTGCAGACAGCTGAAAACATTCAGTACTTC.

V gene TRBV9 combines with J gene TRBJ2-7; D remains ambiguous. There are 15 residues in the CDR3. Germline V CDR1 and CDR2: SGDLS, YYNGEE. Trimming removed 0 bases at V and 9 bases at J, with 19 bases between. CDR3: CASSVEGSTSTAQYF. In nucleotides, the CDR3 is TGTGCCAGCAGCGTAGAGGGCAGTACTTCCACGGCGCAGTACTTC. The complete variable domain, with remaining parts taken from reference TRBV9 and TRBJ2-7, reads DSGVTQTPKHLITATGQRVTLRCSPRSGDLSVYWYQQSLDQGLQFLIQYYNGEERAKGNILERFSAQQFPDLHSELNLSSLELGDSALYFCASSVEGSTSTAQYFGPGTRLTVT.

This clone was recorded only once. The rearrangement uses TRBV9 and TRBJ1-2; unclear D gene. Per the germline V gene, CDR1 is SGDLS and CDR2 is YYNGEE. V was shortened by 3 bases and J by 3 bases, with 15 bases between the two germline ends. This CDR3 contains 15 residues. In nucleotides, the CDR3 is TGTGCCAGCAGCGAATCGGTGACGAAGGACTATGGCTACACCTTC. Its translation is CASSESVTKDYGYTF.

Here the CDR3 reads CAWSRGPNEQFF. As DNA, the CDR3 is TGTGCCTGGAGCAGGGGGCCCAATGAGCAGTTCTTC. The chain recombines TRBV30 with TRBJ2-1; 8 nucleotides match TRBD1. Germline CDR1 and CDR2: GTSNPN and SVGIG (reference sequence). The CDR3 contains 12 residues. After removal of 3 bases from V and 6 bases from J, the junction contained 1 base not matched to a gene.

This clone occurred once. The chain employs TRBV6-5 and TRBJ1-1; no clear D. Germline V CDR1 and CDR2: MNHEY, SVGAGI. V lost 3 bases to trimming and J lost 2 bases, with 7 bases between them. The CDR3 extends over 13 amino acids. The CDR3 DNA reads as TGTGCCAGCAGTTATAATCAAAACACTGAAGCTTTCTTT. Residues: CASSYNQNTEAFF.

About this clone itself: The sample has other DNA sequences that encode this CDR3 too. The genes are TRBV4-1 and TRBJ1-4, with TRBD1 matching over 8 bases. Trimming at V came to 4 bases and at J to 6 bases, leaving 4 bases not matched to a gene. Germline V lookup: CDR1 MGHRA, CDR2 YSYEKL. This CDR3 has 14 residues. The CDR3 region has the DNA TGCGCCAGCAGCCCAGTGACAGGGGATGAAAAACTGTTTTTT. This encodes CASSPVTGDEKLFF.

V and J are TRBV6-4 and TRBJ2-3; 10 bases are a match to TRBD2. The CDR3 runs 15 residues. V was pared by 4 bases and J by 2 bases, with 3 bases of the junction left unmatched. The germline CDR1 and CDR2 sequences are MRHNA and SNTAGT. In DNA, the CDR3 is TGTGCCAGCAGTGTAGGACTAGCGGTCACAGATACGCAGTATTTT. This translates into CASSVGLAVTDTQYF.

This sequence joins TRBV6-4 and TRBJ2-1; TRBD1 matches 10 bases. The CDR3 spans 14 residues. Germline trimming cut 4 bases from V and 7 bases from J; bases unmatched to any gene: 4. In germline, CDR1 is MRHNA, CDR2 SNTAGT. The CDR3 DNA sequence: TGTGCCAGCAGTGTTCGGGACAGGGGTAATGAGCAGTTCTTC. It translates to CASSVRDRGNEQFF.

V and J are TRBV11-2 and TRBJ1-1; 8 positions match TRBD1. The CDR3 has 17 amino acids. Trimming removed 5 bases from V and 1 base from J; junction bases left unmatched: 12. The germline V gene has CDR1 SGHAT and CDR2 FQNNGV. Written as DNA, the CDR3 is TGTGCCAGCAGCCCACGTCGACAGGGGTGGGGGAACACTGAAGCTTTCTTT. Its translation is CASSPRRQGWGNTEAFF.

This clone has just one count. This chain uses TRBV4-2 with TRBJ2-3; D is perhaps TRBD1 or TRBD2 (5 bases each). CDR3 length equals 11 residues. CDR1 is LGHNA and CDR2 is YNFKEQ in the germline V gene. The ends were cut back, 5 bases at V and 11 bases at J, with 11 bases in the middle. The CDR3 sequence is CASSVRDRQYF. The CDR3 region has the DNA TGTGCCAGCAGCGTCCGGGACCGGCAGTATTTT.

The rearrangement uses TRBV27 and TRBJ2-5, with D possibly being TRBD2 (6 bases). The better agreement between TRBJ2-7 and the DNA end casts doubt on the J call. Germline V lookup: CDR1 MNHEY, CDR2 SMNVEV (reference sequence). This CDR3 comprises 15 residues. The CDR3 sequence is CASSPVSAGDYEQYF. As DNA, the CDR3 is TGTGCCAGCAGTCCCGTTTCAGCGGGCGACTACGAGCAGTACTTC.

The chain carries TRBV15 and TRBJ2-5; 8 bases agree with TRBD2. The ends lost 0 bases at V and 1 base at J; junction bases unmatched: 7. Germline CDR1 and CDR2: LNHNV and YYDKDF (reference sequence). The CDR3 loop spans 17 amino acids. The CDR3 loop reads CATSRDRGGALQETQYF. The CDR3 coding sequence is TGTGCCACCAGCAGAGATCGGGGGGGAGCTCTCCAAGAGACCCAGTACTTC.

The chain is built from TRBV19 and TRBJ2-7; 9 bases fit TRBD1. This CDR3 spans 14 amino acids. Per the germline V gene, CDR1 is LNHDA and CDR2 is SQIVND (reference sequence). The ends lost 7 bases at V and 1 base at J; junction bases unmatched: 5. This CDR3 is CASTTGTGSYEQYF. Written as DNA, the CDR3 is TGTGCCAGTACCACAGGGACAGGGTCCTACGAGCAGTACTTC.

V is TRBV6-6 and J is TRBJ2-7; TRBD2 matches 8 bases. The CDR3 is made up of 14 amino acids. The junction had 5 bases not matched to a gene; V was cut back by 5 bases and J by 2 bases. The V gene's germline CDR1 is MNHNY and CDR2 SVGAGI (reference sequence). The chain's CDR3 is CASSPPGGAYEQYF. The CDR3 bases are TGTGCCAGCAGTCCTCCGGGAGGGGCCTACGAGCAGTACTTC.

The CDR3 is CALTGATVNTEAFF. The CDR3 region has the DNA TGTGCCCTAACAGGGGCGACTGTGAACACTGAAGCTTTCTTT. V gene TRBV6-1 combines with J gene TRBJ1-1, with 7 bases matching TRBD1. The length of the CDR3 is 14 residues. The junction had 9 bases not matched to a gene; V was cut back by 11 bases and J by 0 bases. Germline CDR1 reads MNHNS; CDR2 reads SASEGT.

The chain joins TRBV5-4 to TRBJ1-4, with D perhaps matching TRBD1 (5 bases). V dropped 3 bases and J dropped 7 bases, with 13 bases sitting between them. CDR3 length: 14 amino acids. Germline lookup yields CDR1 SGHNT and CDR2 YYREEE (reference sequence). CDR3 amino acids: CASSSDGTVEKLFF. CDR3 nucleotide sequence: TGTGCCAGCAGCTCTGACGGGACGGTTGAAAAACTGTTTTTT. Full variable domain (missing parts from reference TRBV5-4 and TRBJ1-4): ETGVTQSPTHLIKTRGQQVTLRCSSQSGHNTVSWYQQALGQGPQFIFQYYREEENGRGNFPPRFSGLQFPNYSSELNVNALELDDSALYLCASSSDGTVEKLFFGSGTQLSVL.

V and J are TRBV20-1 and TRBJ1-2, with D unresolved. This CDR3 is built from 9 residues. Trimming left V 0 bases short and J 7 bases short, with 0 bases between. Germline values: CDR1 DFQATT, CDR2 SNEGSKA (reference sequence). CDR3 DNA sequence: TGCAGTGCTAGAGATGGCTACACCTTC. Amino acids: CSARDGYTF.

The CDR3 DNA reads TGTGCCAGCAGCCAGACCTTCGACAGGGAGTATGGCTACACCTTC. This sequence encodes CASSQTFDREYGYTF. The chain uses TRBV4-2 and TRBJ1-2; 7 nucleotides line up with TRBD1. This CDR3 has 15 residues. V trimming: 3 bases; J trimming: 5 bases; junction bases outside the gene matches: 9. Germline lookup yields CDR1 LGHNA and CDR2 YNFKEQ.

The rearrangement uses TRBV7-9 and TRBJ2-7; 9 bases match TRBD1. CDR1 is SEHNR, CDR2 FQNEAQ, per germline (reference sequence). The length of the CDR3 is 15 residues. J was trimmed by 9 bases and V by 1 base; bases with no gene match: 10. CDR3 DNA sequence: TGTGCCAGCAGCTTAGACAGGGGGCCCTTTCAGGGGCAGTACTTC. Translated, it gives CASSLDRGPFQGQYF. Full variable domain (outside the CDR3, taken from reference TRBV7-9 and TRBJ2-7): DTGVSQNPRHKITKRGQNVTFRCDPISEHNRLYWYRQTLGQGPEFLTYFQNEAQLEKSRLLSDRFSAERPKGSFSTLEIQRTEQGDSAMYLCASSLDRGPFQGQYFGPGTRLTVT.

In nucleotides, the CDR3 is TGCAGCGCCCGTACACGACAGGGGGGAGACTATGGCTACACCTTC. This gives the protein CSARTRQGGDYGYTF. The genes are TRBV29-1 and TRBJ1-2; 9 positions match TRBD1. Germline assignment: CDR1 SQVTM and CDR2 ANQGSEA. Losses at the gene ends were 7 bases for V and 3 bases for J; bases not matched to a gene: 12. The CDR3 loop spans 15 amino acids.